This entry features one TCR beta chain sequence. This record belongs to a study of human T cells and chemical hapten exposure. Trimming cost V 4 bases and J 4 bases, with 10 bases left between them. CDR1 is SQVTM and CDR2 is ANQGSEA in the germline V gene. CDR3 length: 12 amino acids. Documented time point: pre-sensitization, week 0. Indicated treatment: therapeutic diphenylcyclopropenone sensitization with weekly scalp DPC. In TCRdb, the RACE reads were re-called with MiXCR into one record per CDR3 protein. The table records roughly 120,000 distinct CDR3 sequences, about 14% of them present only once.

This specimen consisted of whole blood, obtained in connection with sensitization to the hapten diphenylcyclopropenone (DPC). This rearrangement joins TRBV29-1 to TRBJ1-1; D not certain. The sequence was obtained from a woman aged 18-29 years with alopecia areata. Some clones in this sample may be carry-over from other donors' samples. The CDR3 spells CSVAVGFTEAFF. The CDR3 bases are TGCAGCGTTGCGGTCGGTTTCACTGAAGCTTTCTTT.